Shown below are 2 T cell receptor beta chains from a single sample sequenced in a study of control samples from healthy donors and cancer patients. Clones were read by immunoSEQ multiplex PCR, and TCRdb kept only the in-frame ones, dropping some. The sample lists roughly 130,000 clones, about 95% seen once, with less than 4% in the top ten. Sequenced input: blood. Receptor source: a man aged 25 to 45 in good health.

CDR3: CASSQDFPGQTNQPQHF. The CDR3 DNA reads TGTGCCAGCAGCCAAGATTTCCCCGGGCAGACAAATCAGCCCCAGCATTTT. The chain carries TRBV3-1 (or the pseudogene TRBV3-2) and TRBJ1-5; D gene unclear. This CDR3 contains 17 residues. The ends were cut back, 0 bases at V and 4 bases at J, with 16 bases in the middle. Germline V gene lookup returns CDR1 LGHDT and CDR2 YNNKEL (reference sequence).

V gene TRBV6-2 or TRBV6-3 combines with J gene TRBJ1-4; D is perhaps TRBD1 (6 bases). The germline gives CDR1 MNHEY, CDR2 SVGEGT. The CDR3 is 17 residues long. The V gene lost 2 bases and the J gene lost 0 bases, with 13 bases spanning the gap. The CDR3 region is CASSYPTGKATNEKLFF. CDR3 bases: TGTGCCAGCAGTTACCCGACAGGCAAAGCAACTAATGAAAAACTGTTTTTT.